The 20 T cell receptor beta chains listed next were all sequenced from one sample in a study of memory CD4+ T cells and cytomegalovirus serostatus (dated by TCRdb to about 2019). The library was produced with the immunoSEQ multiplex PCR assay. The table was pulled from immuneACCESS by TCRdb, which kept in-frame rearrangements only. Such tables lose some clones; where checked, under half of the loss comes from unresolved V genes, and the rest has no known cause. For this sample the table gives about 82,000 clones, of which 75% to 90% were detected only once. The ten largest clones represent roughly 0.8% of the sample. A FACSAria II was used to sort memory CD4+ T cells, defined as single viable CD3+CD4+CD8-CD45RO+ cells. Sequenced material: memory CD4+ T cells from blood. The receptors were gathered from an adult in good health and CMV-seronegative.

V and J are TRBV4-1 and TRBJ2-2, with TRBD2 matching 8 bases. Trimming cost V 2 bases and J 3 bases; bases outside gene matches: 11. In germline, CDR1 is MGHRA, CDR2 YSYEKL. The CDR3 extends over 18 amino acids. CDR3 in DNA: TGCGCCAGCAGCCAAAACCCCCAGACTAGCGATTACACCGGGGAGCTGTTTTTT. Translation gives CASSQNPQTSDYTGELFF.

This clone came up once. This rearrangement joins TRBV4-3 to TRBJ2-5; 10 bases align to TRBD2. Germline V lookup: CDR1 LGHNA, CDR2 YSLEER. CDR3 length: 16 amino acids. Germline trimming cut 1 base from V and 4 bases from J; bases unmatched to any gene: 6. The CDR3, as DNA: TGCGCCAGCAGCCAAGGGAGCGGGGGGGCCGGAGAGACCCAGTACTTC. Residues: CASSQGSGGAGETQYF.

The chain links TRBV10-3 to TRBJ2-5, with a possible D match to TRBD1 (6 bases). Trimming removed 5 bases from V and 2 bases from J, with 9 bases in between. The germline CDR1 and CDR2 sequences are ENHRY and SYGVKD. This CDR3 comprises 13 residues. The CDR3 protein is CAISRTAQETQYF. CDR3 DNA sequence: TGTGCCATCAGTCGGACAGCGCAAGAGACCCAGTACTTC.

This clone was picked up many times. The chain couples TRBV9 to TRBJ1-2, with D perhaps TRBD1 (5 bases). The V end was cut by 0 bases, the J end by 7 bases, with 10 bases between. The length of the CDR3 is 13 residues. CDR1 SGDLS and CDR2 YYNGEE come from the germline V gene. CDR3 nucleotides: TGTGCCAGCAGCGTAGAGCAGGGATCTGGCTACACCTTC. It is translated as CASSVEQGSGYTF.

This clone was counted a few times. The V and J genes are TRBV11-3 and TRBJ2-3; TRBD1 is a possible D gene (6 bases). Trimming shortened V by 5 bases and J by 0 bases, and 12 bases separated the two germline ends. This CDR3 comprises 15 residues. The germline V gene has CDR1 SGHNT and CDR2 YENEEA. Here the CDR3 DNA reads TGTGCCAGCAGCGGAAACAGGGATAGCACAGATACGCAGTATTTT. This translates into CASSGNRDSTDTQYF.

The V call is TRBV30, the J call TRBJ1-2; D is ambiguous. The CDR3 totals 15 residues. From germline, CDR1 is GTSNPN and CDR2 SVGIG (reference sequence). Trimming pared 2 bases from V and 1 base from J, leaving 14 bases between. CDR3 sequence: CAWSPTYDINYGYTF. Here the CDR3 DNA reads TGTGCCTGGAGTCCAACCTATGACATTAACTATGGCTACACCTTC.

The rearrangement joins TRBV10-2 to TRBJ1-2; 12 nucleotides line up with TRBD1. V trimming: 6 bases; J trimming: 2 bases; junction bases outside the gene matches: 4. CDR1 WSHSY and CDR2 SAAADI come from the germline V gene. This CDR3 contains 15 residues. The CDR3 nucleotides are TGCGCCAGCAGACTGGGACAGGGGGCAAACTATGGCTACACCTTC. Amino acids: CASRLGQGANYGYTF.

This rearrangement joins TRBV28 to TRBJ2-2; tentatively, D is TRBD1 or TRBD2 (5 bases each). Germline values: CDR1 MDHEN, CDR2 SYDVKM. The CDR3 has 17 amino acids. Trimming shortened V by 4 bases and J by 7 bases, and 22 bases separated the two germline ends. CDR3 loop: CASSSSGAASFHGELFF. The CDR3 coding sequence is TGTGCCAGCAGTTCATCCGGGGCAGCCTCCTTTCACGGGGAGCTGTTTTTT. Full variable domain (outside the CDR3, taken from reference TRBV28 and TRBJ2-2): DVKVTQSSRYLVKRTGEKVFLECVQDMDHENMFWYRQDPGLGLRLIYFSYDVKMKEKGDIPEGYSVSREKKERFSLILESASTNQTSMYLCASSSSGAASFHGELFFGEGSRLTVL.

The CDR3 is CASSLAPQGRPFF. For the CDR3, the DNA is TGCGCCAGCAGCTTGGCCCCCCAGGGGAGGCCCTTCTTT. The J gene is TRBJ1-1, the V gene TRBV5-1; D is perhaps TRBD1 (6 bases). In germline, CDR1 is SGHRS, CDR2 YFSETQ. The CDR3 totals 13 residues. V was pared by 0 bases and J by 14 bases, with 17 bases between.

The V gene is TRBV10-3, the J gene TRBJ1-2; 9 nucleotides line up with TRBD1. CDR3 length: 12 residues. J lost 6 bases, V lost 7 bases, and 3 bases had no gene match. The V gene's germline CDR1 is ENHRY and CDR2 SYGVKD. The CDR3 DNA sequence: TGTGCCATCACCCGGACAGGGGATGGCTACACCTTC. The encoded protein is CAITRTGDGYTF.

A single count supports this clone. This chain uses TRBV30 with TRBJ1-3; no definite D call. The V end was cut by 8 bases, the J end by 2 bases, with 10 bases between. The CDR3 totals 12 residues. Germline V CDR1 and CDR2: GTSNPN, SVGIG (reference sequence). CDR3 loop: CARRVTGNTIYF. CDR3 DNA: TGTGCCCGGCGCGTGACTGGAAACACCATATATTTT.

The chain uses TRBV30 and TRBJ1-5, with D perhaps matching TRBD1 (6 bases). Germline CDR1 is GTSNPN and CDR2 is SVGIG (reference sequence). Trimming took off 4 bases at V and 4 bases at J, with 17 bases between the two ends. The CDR3 length is 15 residues. The CDR3 region is CAWNVVTGENQPQHF. The CDR3 DNA reads as TGTGCCTGGAATGTGGTGACAGGTGAAAATCAGCCCCAGCATTTT.

There are a few counts of this clone. The CDR3 is CASSQVARQGPLRANEKLFF. The CDR3 DNA reads as TGCGCCAGCAGCCAAGTAGCGCGACAGGGGCCGCTACGGGCTAATGAAAAACTGTTTTTT. This chain links TRBV4-3 with TRBJ1-4; 8 positions match TRBD1. Trimming cost V 1 base and J 3 bases; bases outside gene matches: 16. The CDR3 has 20 amino acids. Germline V gene lookup returns CDR1 LGHNA and CDR2 YSLEER.

Comments on this clone: The germline gene is not matched at one end of the junction; a read error may be the cause. The V and J genes are TRBV7-7 and TRBJ2-3; 9 bases match TRBD1. The CDR3 length is 13 residues. Per germline, CDR1 SSHAT and CDR2 FNYEAQ (reference sequence). The CDR3 DNA reads as TGTGCTAGCAGCTACGACAGGGGGGATACGCAGTATTTT. Its protein product is CASSYDRGDTQYF.

This sequence joins TRBV11-3 and TRBJ1-1; D call uncertain. The CDR3 spans 13 residues. Germline-derived CDR1 and CDR2 are SGHNT and YENEEA. Trimming pared 5 bases from V and 7 bases from J, leaving 14 bases between. CDR3 DNA: TGTGCCAGCAGCCTAGGCGGGCAGCGTGAAGCTTTCTTT. Translation: CASSLGGQREAFF.

A single count supports this clone. V and J are TRBV4-1 and TRBJ1-1; maybe TRBD1 (6 bases). Germline V gene sequence: CDR1 MGHRA, CDR2 YSYEKL. This CDR3 is 14 amino acids long. Between the trimmed V and J ends, which lost 2 bases and 2 bases, there was a span of 9 bases. DNA for the CDR3: TGCGCCAGCAGCCAACCCAGGGGTAACACTGAAGCTTTCTTT. The encoded protein is CASSQPRGNTEAFF.

The rearrangement links TRBV7-3 to TRBJ2-3, with a possible D match to TRBD2 (6 bases). CDR1 and CDR2 (germline): SGHTA, FQGTGA. This CDR3 comprises 14 residues. Trimming cost V 5 bases and J 0 bases, with 9 bases left between them. In DNA, the CDR3 is TGTGCCAGCAGCCCCAGCGGGAGCACAGATACGCAGTATTTT. Amino acids: CASSPSGSTDTQYF.

The CDR3 DNA sequence: TGTGCCAGCAGCGTTGACGGACAGGGCAATCAGCCCCAGCATTTT. It translates to CASSVDGQGNQPQHF. V and J are TRBV9 and TRBJ1-5; 7 nucleotides match TRBD1. Germline CDR1 and CDR2: SGDLS and YYNGEE. After removal of 2 bases from V and 2 bases from J, the junction contained 4 bases not matched to a gene. This CDR3 region has 15 residues. The complete variable domain, with remaining parts taken from reference TRBV9 and TRBJ1-5, reads DSGVTQTPKHLITATGQRVTLRCSPRSGDLSVYWYQQSLDQGLQFLIQYYNGEERAKGNILERFSAQQFPDLHSELNLSSLELGDSALYFCASSVDGQGNQPQHFGDGTRLSIL.

The chain uses TRBV10-3 and TRBJ1-6; the D gene is possibly TRBD1 (5 bases). Trimming left V 6 bases short and J 8 bases short, with 14 bases between. The CDR3 totals 14 residues. CDR1 is ENHRY, CDR2 SYGVKD, per germline. The CDR3 is CAISAQESHSPLHF. CDR3 DNA: TGTGCCATCAGCGCACAGGAGTCCCATTCACCCCTCCACTTT.

J is TRBJ1-2 and V is TRBV6-1; 10 nucleotides align to TRBD1. V lost 5 bases and J lost 6; bases outside the gene matches: 3. The CDR3 extends over 13 amino acids. Germline values: CDR1 MNHNS, CDR2 SASEGT. The CDR3 DNA reads TGTGCCAGCAGTCCGACAGGGGGCCATGGCTACACCTTC. Its protein is CASSPTGGHGYTF.